Following are 30 T cell receptor beta chains from one sample sequenced in a study of blood T cell repertoires in COVID-19. The method was immunoSEQ multiplex PCR; TCRdb's version includes in-frame clones alone and lacks a portion of them. Of approximately 160,000 clones listed, more than 60% are singletons. The sequencing sample was made of peripheral blood. Receptors were obtained from a man between 65 and 85 years old with acute or convalescent COVID-19.

The V and J genes are TRBV27 and TRBJ1-2; 7 bases line up with TRBD1. This CDR3 comprises 16 residues. V trimming: 4 bases; J trimming: 1 base; junction bases outside the gene matches: 9. Germline lookup yields CDR1 MNHEY and CDR2 SMNVEV (reference sequence). In DNA, the CDR3 is TGTGCCAGCAGTTCCGCCGGGACAGCCCTTAACTATGGCTACACCTTC. Encoded protein: CASSSAGTALNYGYTF.

J is TRBJ2-2 and V is TRBV7-8, with D possibly being TRBD1 (6 bases). From germline, CDR1 is SGHVS and CDR2 FQNEAQ. V was clipped by 1 base and J by 2 bases, with 8 bases between them. The CDR3 spans 15 residues. CDR3 region: CASSLVQGNTGELFF. In DNA, the CDR3 is TGTGCCAGCAGCTTAGTACAGGGTAACACCGGGGAGCTGTTTTTT.

This chain uses TRBV21-1 with TRBJ1-1; the table's D call TRBD1 went unverified against the DNA. TRBV21-1 is labeled a pseudogene. The CDR3 loop spans 13 amino acids. CDR3 sequence: CASISGWVTEAFF. DNA of the CDR3: TGTGCCAGCATTTCAGGGTGGGTGACTGAAGCTTTCTTT.

There are a few counts of this clone. The chain carries TRBV28 and TRBJ1-6; D might be TRBD1 (5 bases). The CDR3 totals 15 residues. Germline loops: CDR1 MDHEN, CDR2 SYDVKM. Trimming took 1 base from V and 9 from J, leaving 13 bases between them. CDR3 region: CASSLLGVGLSPLHF. The CDR3 DNA follows: TGTGCCAGCAGTTTATTAGGGGTAGGCCTTTCACCCCTCCACTTT.

The chain carries TRBV5-6 and TRBJ2-1; 7 bases align to TRBD2. V was clipped by 0 bases and J by 6 bases; unmatched bases: 3. Germline V gene data show CDR1 as SGHDT and CDR2 as YYEEEE. This CDR3 is 14 amino acids long. The DNA of the CDR3 is TGTGCCAGCAGCTTGGAACTAGCGAGCAATGAGCAGTTCTTC. Protein product: CASSLELASNEQFF.

The CDR3 protein is CASSNNVGSGLTYEQYF. The CDR3 bases are TGTGCCAGCAGCAATAATGTGGGTAGCGGGTTAACCTACGAGCAGTACTTC. The chain combines TRBV4-2 with TRBJ2-7; 7 positions agree with TRBD2. Germline values: CDR1 LGHNA, CDR2 YNFKEQ. Trimming at V came to 5 bases and at J to 2 bases, leaving 15 bases not matched to a gene. The CDR3 spans 17 residues.

CDR3 DNA: TGTGCCAGCAGCTTGACCCAGGGACAGGGGGAGAATGGCTACACCTTC. Its translation: CASSLTQGQGENGYTF. The V call is TRBV7-2, the J call TRBJ1-2; 11 bases match TRBD1. The CDR3 has 16 residues. Germline V gene data show CDR1 as SGHTA and CDR2 as FQGNSA. Unmatched junction bases numbered 9, after V lost 3 bases and J lost 6 bases. The variable domain in full, completed from reference TRBV7-2 and TRBJ1-2, reads GAGVSQSPSNKVTEKGKDVELRCDPISGHTALYWYRQSLGQGLEFLIYFQGNSAPDKSGLPSDRFSAERTGGSVSTLTIQRTQQEDSAVYLCASSLTQGQGENGYTFGSGTRLTVV.

This clone was seen once. This chain connects TRBV7-3 to TRBJ2-1, with unresolved D. The germline gives CDR1 SGHTA, CDR2 FQGTGA. The CDR3 runs 15 residues. Trimming took 3 bases from V and 3 from J, leaving 12 bases between them. This CDR3 is CASSFGPPNYNEQFF. The CDR3 coding sequence is TGTGCCAGCAGCTTCGGTCCGCCGAACTACAATGAGCAGTTCTTC.

V is TRBV5-5 and J is TRBJ2-5, with 7 bases identical to TRBD1. V shed 5 bases and J 4 bases; nucleotides not matched to a gene: 14. CDR1 is SGHKS and CDR2 is YYEKEE in the germline V gene (reference sequence). This CDR3 is built from 16 residues. CDR3 DNA: TGTGCCAGCAGTCCAGGGGGTTCTATGGTGCGAGAGACCCAGTACTTC. Translating gives CASSPGGSMVRETQYF. Supplemented by reference TRBV5-5 and TRBJ2-5, the full variable domain reads DAGVTQSPTHLIKTRGQQVTLRCSPISGHKSVSWYQQVLGQGPQFIFQYYEKEERGRGNFPDRFSARQFPNYSSELNVNALLLGDSALYLCASSPGGSMVRETQYFGPGTRLLVL.

The sample holds a few counts of this clone. The genes are TRBV19 and TRBJ1-2; a weak D match, TRBD1 (5 bases). This CDR3 region has 14 residues. The V gene lost 3 bases and the J gene lost 3 bases, with 11 bases spanning the gap. Germline CDR1 reads LNHDA; CDR2 reads SQIVND (reference sequence). The CDR3 here is CASSMIRGDYGYTF. The CDR3 DNA sequence: TGTGCCAGTAGTATGATCCGGGGGGACTATGGCTACACCTTC.

Comments on this clone: At one end, the junction sequence differs from germline, possibly due to a read error. The CDR3: CASSDSDRGQETQYF. The CDR3 DNA reads TGTGCCAGCAGTGACTCGGACAGGGGGCAGGAGACCCAGTACTTC. This rearrangement joins TRBV6-5 to TRBJ2-5; 11 bases match TRBD1. This CDR3 has 15 residues. Germline assignment: CDR1 MNHEY and CDR2 SVGAGI.

V usage is TRBV12-3 or TRBV12-4 and J usage is TRBJ1-2, with a tentative D call TRBD1 (5 bases). V gave up 5 bases and J gave up 8 bases, with 12 bases separating them. This CDR3 region has 12 residues. The CDR3 DNA reads as TGTGCCAGCAGTAACAGGATCTCCGGCTACACCTTC. This sequence encodes CASSNRISGYTF.

The chain carries TRBV14 and TRBJ1-6, with a tentative D call TRBD1 (5 bases). The length of the CDR3 is 14 residues. The ends were cut back, 0 bases at V and 9 bases at J, with 9 bases in the middle. CDR1 and CDR2 from the germline V gene are SGHDN and FVKESK. CDR3 loop: CASSQEAQGSPLHF. CDR3 nucleotide sequence: TGTGCCAGCAGCCAAGAGGCCCAGGGTTCACCCCTCCACTTT.

This clone was detected a few times. The chain couples TRBV27 to TRBJ2-7; TRBD2 is a possible D gene (5 bases). Between the trimmed V and J ends, which lost 2 bases and 2 bases, there was a span of 10 bases. The V gene's germline CDR1 is MNHEY and CDR2 SMNVEV (reference sequence). The CDR3 consists of 14 residues. The CDR3 is CASSLIGEPYEQYF. The CDR3 nucleotides read TGTGCCAGCAGTTTAATTGGGGAGCCCTACGAGCAGTACTTC.

The chain has TRBV28 and TRBJ1-1, with TRBD1 as a possible D gene (6 bases). The CDR3 spans 16 residues. Trimming pared 3 bases from V and 2 bases from J, leaving 16 bases between. Germline V lookup: CDR1 MDHEN, CDR2 SYDVKM. The CDR3 DNA reads TGTGCCAGCAGTTTTGTGACAGGCCAGGCTAACACTGAAGCTTTCTTT. Protein: CASSFVTGQANTEAFF.

The J gene is TRBJ2-2, the V gene TRBV7-9; a possible D gene is TRBD2 (6 bases). CDR3 length equals 18 residues. Germline V gene lookup returns CDR1 SEHNR and CDR2 FQNEAQ (reference sequence). V lost 1 base to trimming and J lost 2 bases, with 17 bases between them. The CDR3 protein is CASSLDLGSSGNTGELFF. DNA of the CDR3: TGTGCCAGCAGCTTAGACCTGGGGAGTAGCGGAAACACCGGGGAGCTGTTTTTT.

The chain has TRBV5-1 and TRBJ2-1, with 9 nucleotides matching TRBD2. This CDR3 region has 17 residues. J was trimmed by 1 base and V by 2 bases; bases with no gene match: 7. CDR1 and CDR2 (germline): SGHRS, YFSETQ. The CDR3 DNA reads as TGCGCCAGCAGCTTCAGCGGGGGGCCCTGGTCCTACAATGAGCAGTTCTTC. It translates to CASSFSGGPWSYNEQFF.

This clone was observed a handful of times. The chain has TRBV21-1 and TRBJ1-1; the table's D call, TRBD1, was not checked against the DNA. TRBV21-1 is given as a pseudogene. The CDR3 runs 13 residues. CDR3 residues: CASIRWADTEAFF. CDR3 coding DNA: TGTGCCAGCATCCGATGGGCAGACACTGAAGCTTTCTTT.

The chain couples TRBV5-1 to TRBJ2-1; 8 bases are shared with TRBD2. The V gene's germline CDR1 is SGHRS and CDR2 YFSETQ. The CDR3 totals 15 residues. V was pared by 2 bases and J by 3 bases, with 4 bases of the junction left unmatched. The CDR3 here is CASSFGGAVYNEQFF. Here the CDR3 DNA reads TGCGCCAGCAGCTTCGGGGGGGCTGTCTACAATGAGCAGTTCTTC. Using reference TRBV5-1 and TRBJ2-1 for the parts outside the CDR3, the full variable domain is KAGVTQTPRYLIKTRGQQVTLSCSPISGHRSVSWYQQTPGQGLQFLFEYFSETQRNKGNFPGRFSGRQFSNSRSEMNVSTLELGDSALYLCASSFGGAVYNEQFFGPGTRLTVL.

The chain is built from TRBV19 and TRBJ1-2; TRBD1 matches at 8 bases. J lost 1 base, V lost 7 bases, and 5 bases had no gene match. Germline values: CDR1 LNHDA, CDR2 SQIVND (reference sequence). The CDR3 has 14 amino acids. CDR3 sequence reads: CASTRDRSNYGYTF. The CDR3 DNA reads TGTGCCAGTACTAGGGACAGGAGTAACTATGGCTACACCTTC.

The gene calls are TRBV30 and TRBJ1-2, with TRBD1 matching 7 bases. The CDR3 is made up of 14 amino acids. Germline V gene sequence: CDR1 GTSNPN, CDR2 SVGIG (reference sequence). With 0 bases clipped from V and 8 bases from J, the junction kept 9 bases outside the gene matches. The CDR3 coding sequence is TGTGCCTGGAGTGTCCCCGGAAAACAGGGGGGCTACACCTTC. Translated, it gives CAWSVPGKQGGYTF.

The J gene is TRBJ1-4, the V gene TRBV6-1; no firm D call. Looked up from germline, CDR1 is MNHNS and CDR2 is SASEGT. The CDR3 extends over 14 amino acids. Trimming took off 3 bases at V and 7 bases at J, with 12 bases between the two ends. For the CDR3, the DNA is TGTGCCAGCAGTGAGATAAGGAGCCCTGAAAAACTGTTTTTT. The encoded protein is CASSEIRSPEKLFF.

The rearrangement uses TRBV6-2 or TRBV6-3 and TRBJ1-2, with 8 bases aligning to TRBD1. This CDR3 has 17 residues. With 5 bases clipped from V and 3 bases from J, the junction kept 14 bases outside the gene matches. CDR1 and CDR2 (germline): MNHEY, SVGEGT. This CDR3 is CASSPASGQGAHYGYTF. The CDR3 DNA reads as TGTGCCAGCAGTCCCGCGTCAGGACAGGGTGCTCACTATGGCTACACCTTC.

The chain links TRBV6-5 to TRBJ1-4; D possibly corresponds to TRBD1 (5 bases). The CDR3 runs to 15 residues. Deletions cut 4 bases from V and 7 bases from J, with 16 bases between. Germline V gene lookup returns CDR1 MNHEY and CDR2 SVGAGI. Here the CDR3 DNA reads TGTGCCAGCAGTTCAGGGATCGGCAGTCTTGAAAAACTGTTTTTT. Translation: CASSSGIGSLEKLFF.

The chain combines TRBV19 with TRBJ2-3, with TRBD2 matching over 7 bases. CDR1 LNHDA and CDR2 SQIVND come from the germline V gene (reference sequence). V lost 1 base to trimming and J lost 4 bases; unmatched junction nucleotides: 11. The CDR3 runs 17 residues. CDR3 sequence: CASSIGEGLGAPDTQYF. For the CDR3, the DNA is TGTGCCAGTAGTATAGGGGAGGGATTAGGGGCTCCAGATACGCAGTATTTT.

This clone was detected only a few times. The V call is TRBV4-2, the J call TRBJ2-7; 7 bases line up with TRBD1. Germline lookup yields CDR1 LGHNA and CDR2 YNFKEQ. Trimming at V came to 4 bases and at J to 7 bases, leaving 7 bases not matched to a gene. The CDR3 loop spans 13 amino acids. The CDR3 spells CASSPTGAREQYF. CDR3 nucleotides: TGTGCCAGCAGCCCAACAGGGGCTCGGGAGCAGTACTTC.

The rearrangement uses TRBV2 and TRBJ1-2; D unresolved. The ends were cut back, 3 bases at V and 4 bases at J, with 6 bases in the middle. This CDR3 has 12 residues. From germline, CDR1 is SNHLY and CDR2 FYNNEI. The CDR3 nucleotides read TGTGCCAGCAGTGAGAGGGCCTATGGCTACACCTTC. It yields the protein CASSERAYGYTF.

In this sample, this clone turned up once. The gene calls are TRBV3-1 (or the pseudogene TRBV3-2) and TRBJ2-5; D is possibly TRBD2 (6 bases). V dropped 5 bases and J dropped 5 bases, with 24 bases sitting between them. The CDR3 covers 17 residues. Germline V gene sequence: CDR1 LGHDT, CDR2 YNNKEL (reference sequence). In nucleotides, the CDR3 is TGTGCCAGCAGCACACTAACGTCAGCGGGTCGGGGGGAGACCCAGTACTTC. It specifies CASSTLTSAGRGETQYF.

V gene TRBV18 combines with J gene TRBJ2-6, with D perhaps matching TRBD2 (6 bases). The CDR3 loop spans 15 amino acids. V lost 8 bases, J lost 4 bases, and 15 bases lay in between. Germline CDR1 is KGHSH and CDR2 is LQKENI. CDR3 nucleotide sequence: TGTGCCAGCCTCACGGGGAGGACCGGGGCCAACGTCCTGACTTTC. Residues: CASLTGRTGANVLTF.

The CDR3 is CASSSPKGRGRNEQYF. The CDR3 DNA is TGTGCCAGCAGTTCCCCCAAGGGCAGGGGGCGGAACGAGCAGTACTTC. The chain has TRBV6-5 and TRBJ2-7, with 8 positions matching TRBD1. Germline assignment: CDR1 MNHEY and CDR2 SVGAGI. The CDR3 has 16 residues. V lost 4 bases and J lost 5; bases outside the gene matches: 13.